This T cell receptor beta chain was sequenced during a study of shared clonotypes between healthy human individuals. As concerns this clone: Its target is unknown.

The table came from immunoSEQ multiplex PCR; TCRdb's copy has only in-frame clones and leaves some out. The sample has about 1.5 million clones, over 95% seen once. Germline values: CDR1 KGHSH, CDR2 LQKENI. V lost 2 bases and J 1 base, leaving 9 bases between the germline ends. This CDR3 has 15 amino acids. Study conclusions and caveats: Clonotype sharing among donors, it was expected, would be affected by sequencing depth. Rarefaction curves obtained for sorted subsets showed sequencing incomplete despite large depth. With a handful of donors compared, about 5.2% of naive CD4 clonotypes were shared.

This TCR was sampled from a man younger than 40 in good health. Input material: naive CD4+ T cells sorted from blood. Stated subset: CD45RA+ positively selected. The V gene is TRBV18, the J gene TRBJ2-4, with D possibly TRBD2 on 5 matching bases. The CDR3: CASSPRGSAKNIQYF. The CDR3 coding sequence is TGTGCCAGCTCACCAAGAGGGTCTGCCAAAAACATTCAGTACTTC.